Given below is one T cell receptor (beta chain) in context. No antigen is known for it. V was pared by 0 bases and J by 9 bases, with 9 bases between. CDR1 is LNHNV, CDR2 YYDKDF, per germline (reference sequence). The CDR3 is 13 residues long. This specimen belongs to a study of T cell repertoires in cytomegalovirus infection. Study as a whole: HLA-B-restricted CMV epitopes that are well studied, plus recently identified HLA-C-restricted ones, were used by the study. In public TCR beta signatures, there were indications of both CMV infection and matching HLA type. Notes on the study in general: Pooled public TCR beta family frequency picked out CMV carriers with the relevant HLA. The ex vivo response was dominated by HLA-C-restricted CMV-specific TCR beta clonotypes.

MiXCR, run by TCRdb on the reads, gives a single entry per CDR3 protein. The sample lists a few hundred thousand distinct CDR3 sequences, under 55% occurring once. The TCR originated in a human donor in good health (CMV status not recorded). Some clones in this sample may be carry-over from other donors' samples. V and J are TRBV15 and TRBJ2-1; D gene uncertain. Here the sequenced sample was cultured PBMCs, taken from culture after CMV antigen stimulation. The CDR3 sequence is CATSRDKGGEQFF. The DNA of the CDR3 is TGTGCCACCAGCAGAGATAAGGGCGGTGAGCAGTTCTTC.